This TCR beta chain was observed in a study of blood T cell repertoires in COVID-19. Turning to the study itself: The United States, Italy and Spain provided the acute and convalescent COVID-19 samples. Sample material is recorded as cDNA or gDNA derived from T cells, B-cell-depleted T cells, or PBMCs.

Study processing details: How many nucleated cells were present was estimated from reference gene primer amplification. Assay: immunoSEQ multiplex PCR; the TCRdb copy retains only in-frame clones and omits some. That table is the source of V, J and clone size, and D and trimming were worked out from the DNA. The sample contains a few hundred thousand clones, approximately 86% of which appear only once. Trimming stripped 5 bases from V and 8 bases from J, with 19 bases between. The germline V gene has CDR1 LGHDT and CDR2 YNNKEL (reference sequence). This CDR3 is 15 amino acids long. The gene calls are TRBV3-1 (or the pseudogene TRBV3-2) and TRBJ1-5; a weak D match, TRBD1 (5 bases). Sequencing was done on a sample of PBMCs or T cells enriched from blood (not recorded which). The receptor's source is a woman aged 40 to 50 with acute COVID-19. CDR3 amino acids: CASSSRDVAGEPQHF. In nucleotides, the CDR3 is TGTGCCAGCAGCAGTCGGGACGTCGCGGGAGAGCCCCAGCATTTT.